These 10 T cell receptor beta chains share one sample of origin, sequenced in a study of T cells in Graves' hyperthyroidism and ophthalmopathy. TCR beta CDR3 sequences were amplified from RNA transcripts. First-round RT-PCR targeting the TCR CDR3 was performed with the HTBI primer set. Each CDR3 protein gets one entry after TCRdb re-called the multiplex PCR reads with MiXCR. In the table there are 190,000 or so distinct CDR3 sequences, around 20% of which are singletons. The specimen sequenced was blood. The receptors here all came from a middle-aged man with Graves' hyperthyroidism.

This clonotype was seen a handful of times. The J gene is TRBJ1-1, the V gene TRBV18, with D uncertain. Deletions cut 2 bases from V and 4 bases from J, with 8 bases between. CDR3 length: 13 amino acids. The germline V gene has CDR1 KGHSH and CDR2 LQKENI. The CDR3 DNA reads as TGTGCCAGCTCACCATCCGGAGGCACTGAAGCTTTCTTT. Translating gives CASSPSGGTEAFF.

This clonotype was seen many times. The chain combines TRBV6-1 with TRBJ1-1, with no clear D. V was pared by 5 bases and J by 3 bases, with 10 bases between. The germline gives CDR1 MNHNS, CDR2 SASEGT. CDR3 length: 13 amino acids. The CDR3 bases are TGTGCCAGCAGTCGATTATGGGACACTGAAGCTTTCTTT. This gives the protein CASSRLWDTEAFF.

Ten or more counts support this clonotype. V and J are TRBV30 and TRBJ1-2; D not certain. Trimming removed 2 bases at V and 4 bases at J, with 17 bases between. The CDR3 is 15 residues long. Germline CDR1 reads GTSNPN; CDR2 reads SVGIG (reference sequence). DNA of the CDR3: TGTGCCTGGAGTCCGGGGAGTCTGGCCCTCTATGGCTACACCTTC. Protein sequence: CAWSPGSLALYGYTF.

This clonotype was counted at least ten times. V gene TRBV20-1 combines with J gene TRBJ1-6; D ambiguous. The CDR3 extends over 13 amino acids. CDR1 is DFQATT and CDR2 is SNEGSKA in the germline V gene (reference sequence). The V end was cut by 5 bases, the J end by 4 bases, with 9 bases between. The CDR3 DNA sequence: TGCAGTGCTCCTACCCCGTATAATTCACCCCTCCACTTT. Protein product: CSAPTPYNSPLHF.

This clonotype occurred many times. The chain carries TRBV7-2 and TRBJ2-5; the D is unclear. This CDR3 is built from 15 residues. Germline V lookup: CDR1 SGHTA, CDR2 FQGNSA. Trimming stripped 1 base from V and 2 bases from J, with 11 bases between. CDR3 protein: CASSLEMTIQETQYF. In DNA, the CDR3 is TGTGCCAGCAGCTTAGAGATGACAATACAAGAGACCCAGTACTTC.

The rearrangement uses TRBV4-3 and TRBJ1-4; 7 positions agree with TRBD1. Looked up from germline, CDR1 is LGHNA and CDR2 is YSLEER. The CDR3 loop spans 16 amino acids. The J segment lost 8 bases and the V segment lost 2 bases, leaving 11 bases of the junction unmatched. CDR3 region: CASSQYGDSAGEKLFF. In DNA, the CDR3 is TGCGCCAGCAGCCAATATGGGGACAGCGCCGGAGAAAAACTGTTTTTT.

This clonotype was detected ten times or more. V and J are TRBV2 and TRBJ1-2, with a tentative D call TRBD1 (5 bases). This CDR3 comprises 14 residues. In germline, CDR1 is SNHLY, CDR2 FYNNEI. V was cut by 2 bases and J by 8 bases, with 15 bases left in between. The CDR3 loop is CASSERGRSNGYTF. CDR3 nucleotides: TGTGCCAGCAGTGAACGGGGCAGGTCAAACGGCTACACCTTC.

The table lists this clonotype with many counts. The V call is TRBV7-2, the J call TRBJ2-1; TRBD2 matches at 10 bases. From germline, CDR1 is SGHTA and CDR2 FQGNSA. CDR3 length: 15 residues. J gave up 8 bases and V 5 bases, and 9 bases lay outside the gene matches. CDR3 sequence: CASSVWSGGGDEQFF. The DNA for the CDR3 is TGTGCCAGCAGCGTCTGGAGCGGGGGGGGGGATGAGCAGTTCTTC.

This clonotype has a count of ten or more. The rearrangement joins TRBV6-5 to TRBJ1-6, with a possible D match to TRBD1 (5 bases). This CDR3 is built from 17 residues. Germline CDR1 and CDR2: MNHEY and SVGAGI. Trimming pared 2 bases from V and 0 bases from J, leaving 11 bases between. The CDR3 protein is CASSYRGTRSYNSPLHF. In DNA, the CDR3 is TGTGCCAGCAGTTACCGGGGCACCCGCTCCTATAATTCACCCCTCCACTTT.

This clonotype has ten or more counts. V gene TRBV30 combines with J gene TRBJ2-5; D is unresolved. V was trimmed by 7 bases and J by 7 bases, leaving 25 bases between them. This CDR3 has 15 amino acids. The germline CDR1 and CDR2 sequences are GTSNPN and SVGIG (reference sequence). The DNA for the CDR3 is TGTGCCTCAATCCATTCGGTAATGGGCGTGAGGACCCAGTACTTC. Its translation: CASIHSVMGVRTQYF.